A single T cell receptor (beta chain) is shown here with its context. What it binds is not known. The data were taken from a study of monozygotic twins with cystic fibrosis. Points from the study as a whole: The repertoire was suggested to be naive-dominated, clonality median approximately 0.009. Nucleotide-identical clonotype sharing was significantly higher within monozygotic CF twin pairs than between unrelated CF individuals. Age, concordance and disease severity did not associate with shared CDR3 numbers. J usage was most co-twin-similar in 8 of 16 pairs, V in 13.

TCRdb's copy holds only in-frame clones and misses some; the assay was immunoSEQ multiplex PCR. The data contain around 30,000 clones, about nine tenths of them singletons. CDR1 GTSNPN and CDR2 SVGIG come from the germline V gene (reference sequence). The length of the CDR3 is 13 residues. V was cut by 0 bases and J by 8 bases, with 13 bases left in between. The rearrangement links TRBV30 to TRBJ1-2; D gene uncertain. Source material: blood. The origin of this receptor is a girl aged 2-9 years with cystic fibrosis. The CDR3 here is CAWSVRGGLGYTF. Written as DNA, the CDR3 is TGTGCCTGGAGTGTAAGAGGAGGGCTGGGCTACACCTTC. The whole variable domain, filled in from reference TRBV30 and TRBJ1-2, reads SQTIHQWPATLVQPVGSPLSLECTVEGTSNPNLYWYRQAAGRGLQLLFYSVGIGQISSEVPQNLSASRPQDRQFILSSKKLLLSDSGFYLCAWSVRGGLGYTFGSGTRLTVV.